A single T cell receptor beta chain is shown here with its context. The data were obtained in a study of T cell responses to AZD1222 COVID-19 vaccine. Measured with immunoSEQ multiplex PCR; TCRdb has only the in-frame clones, and not every one. This table holds 100,000 to 120,000 clones, about 85% found once. The clonotype was recovered from an adult in good health. The specimen comprised peripheral blood, sampled on day 0 of AZD1222 vaccination.

This chain's CDR3 is CASKVAGVEQFF. The CDR3 nucleotides are TGCGCCAGCAAGGTAGCGGGGGTTGAGCAGTTCTTC. This chain joins TRBV23-1 and TRBJ2-1; 9 nucleotides agree with TRBD2. TRBV23-1 is an ORF, with its function uncertain. Trimming cost V 7 bases and J 9 bases; bases outside gene matches: 4. This CDR3 contains 12 residues.